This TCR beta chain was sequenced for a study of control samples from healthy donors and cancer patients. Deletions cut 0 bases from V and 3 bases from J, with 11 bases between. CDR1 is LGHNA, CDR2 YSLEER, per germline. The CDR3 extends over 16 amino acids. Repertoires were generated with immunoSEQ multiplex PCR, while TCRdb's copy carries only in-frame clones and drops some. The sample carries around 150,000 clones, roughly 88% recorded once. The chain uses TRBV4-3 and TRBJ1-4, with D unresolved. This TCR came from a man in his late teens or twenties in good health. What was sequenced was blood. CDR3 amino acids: CASSQDAVGSNEKLFF. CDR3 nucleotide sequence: TGCGCCAGCAGCCAAGACGCCGTGGGCTCTAATGAAAAACTGTTTTTT.